Sequencing of this T cell receptor (beta chain) was carried out in a study of T cells after yellow fever vaccination. The wider study: SMART-Seq v4 Ultra Low Input prepared libraries from low-cell fractions. Study-wide points: In post-booster samples, most primary-vaccination clones reappeared (approximately 95% CD4, roughly 90% CD8).

For TCR, cDNA came from 5'RACE template switching, which added a universal primer site and UMIs. MiXCR was run by TCRdb on the 5' RACE reads, yielding one entry per CDR3 protein. This sample has some 350,000 distinct CDR3 sequences, with approximately 10% found just once. The V end lost 5 bases, the J end lost 1 base, and 17 bases lay between the germline ends. Germline V gives CDR1 SGHAT, CDR2 FQNNGV. CDR3 length: 16 amino acids. With regard to this clonotype: Antigen: not known.

This rearrangement joins TRBV11-2 to TRBJ2-5, with D perhaps assigned TRBD1 or TRBD2 (5 bases each). This receptor was taken from a man aged 18-30 years who received the YFV17D yellow fever vaccine. The sample was PBMCs, taken on the day of the first yellow fever vaccination. In nucleotides, the CDR3 is TGTGCCAGCAGCCCGGCTCGAGGGACGGCCCAAGAGACCCAGTACTTC. It specifies CASSPARGTAQETQYF.